A selection of T cell receptor beta chains follows, all from one sample in a study of blood T cell repertoires in COVID-19. Produced via immunoSEQ multiplex PCR; TCRdb's table is partial and in-frame only. The sample has around 270,000 clones, 80% to 85% seen once. The sample was peripheral blood. The receptors come from a person between 65 and 80 years old with COVID-19, enrolled during active disease. CDR3s include the opening cysteine and the closing phenylalanine or tryptophan. The order of the fields is V gene, J gene, D gene, clone size, CDR3 length, CDR3 protein, CDR3 DNA. The D gene is left open where the match is weak. Clone size is given for some rows only: seen once, a few or many times, or a class if the clone is expanded.

>TRBV7-2|TRBJ1-1|TRBD1|-|15
CASSTPGTAHTEAFF
TGTGCCAGCAGCACCCCCGGGACAGCGCACACTGAAGCTTTCTTT
>TRBV29-1|TRBJ2-7|-|once|16
CSVPQPHNLRPYEQYF
TGCAGCGTCCCACAGCCCCATAATCTAAGGCCCTACGAGCAGTACTTC
>TRBV7-8|TRBJ1-1|TRBD1|few|12
CASWGQGGEAFF
TGTGCCAGCTGGGGGCAGGGGGGTGAAGCTTTCTTT
>TRBV9|TRBJ1-1|-|-|16
CASSVGSGLVNTEAFF
TGTGCCAGCAGCGTAGGTTCAGGGCTTGTAAACACTGAAGCTTTCTTT
>TRBV19|TRBJ1-2|-|-|14
CASTTGGGNYGYTF
TGTGCCAGTACCACTGGGGGGGGCAACTATGGCTACACCTTC
>TRBV28|TRBJ1-4|TRBD1|-|14
CASRLQGAVEKLFF
TGTGCCAGCAGGTTACAGGGGGCGGTCGAAAAACTGTTTTTT
>TRBV19|TRBJ1-1|-|-|12
CASVTANTEAFF
TGTGCCAGCGTAACAGCGAACACTGAAGCTTTCTTT
>TRBV5-5|TRBJ2-4|-|-|14
CASSEDSPEDIQYF
TGTGCCAGCAGCGAAGACAGCCCCGAGGACATTCAGTACTTC
>TRBV7-2|TRBJ2-7|TRBD2|-|17
CASSFSGTSGGANEQYF
TGTGCCAGCAGCTTTTCCGGGACTAGCGGGGGGGCCAACGAGCAGTACTTC
>TRBV27|TRBJ2-2|TRBD1|-|15
CASTWGQGIAGELFF
TGTGCCAGCACTTGGGGACAGGGTATTGCCGGGGAGCTGTTTTTT
>TRBV7-9|TRBJ1-5|TRBD1|-|17
CASSWDTGTGYNEPQHF
TGTGCCAGCAGCTGGGATACCGGGACAGGGTATAATGAGCCCCAGCATTTT
>TRBV7-8|TRBJ2-7|-|-|13
CASSFYGVDEQYF
TGTGCCAGCAGCTTCTATGGTGTAGACGAGCAGTACTTC
>TRBV5-4|TRBJ1-5|TRBD1|-|13
CASSSGTGQPQHF
TGTGCCAGCAGCTCCGGGACAGGTCAGCCCCAGCATTTT
>TRBV19|TRBJ1-4|-|once|16
CASSVQIRRTNEKLFF
TGTGCCAGTAGTGTTCAGATCAGAAGAACTAATGAAAAACTGTTTTTT
>TRBV28|TRBJ2-4|TRBD1|-|16
CASSLVPTGVKNIQYF
TGTGCCAGCAGTTTGGTTCCTACAGGGGTCAAAAACATTCAGTACTTC
>TRBV6-5|TRBJ2-3|TRBD2|many|15
CASRIAGASTDTQYF
TGTGCCAGCAGGATAGCGGGGGCGAGCACAGATACGCAGTATTTT
>TRBV6-1|TRBJ2-4|TRBD1|-|14
CASSDSSQGDIQYF
TGTGCCAGCAGTGATTCTAGCCAGGGGGACATTCAGTACTTC
>TRBV5-1|TRBJ1-1|-|-|16
CASSLSGQGQNTEAFF
TGCGCCAGCAGCTTGTCGGGGCAGGGGCAAAACACTGAAGCTTTCTTT
>TRBV7-6|TRBJ1-3|TRBD1|-|20
CASASAYGTGRWVIGNTIYF
TGTGCCAGCGCCAGTGCCTATGGGACAGGTCGGTGGGTAATCGGAAACACCATATATTTT
>TRBV7-9|TRBJ2-1|-|-|15
CASSLNGGPPDEQFF
TGTGCCAGCAGCTTAAACGGGGGACCCCCAGATGAGCAGTTCTTC
>TRBV2|TRBJ2-1|-|-|12
CASGNRVTEQFF
TGTGCCAGCGGCAACAGGGTAACTGAGCAGTTCTTC
>TRBV6-2/TRBV6-3|TRBJ2-7|-|-|11
CASSRTDEQYF
TGTGCCAGCAGCAGGACAGACGAGCAGTACTTC
>TRBV5-1|TRBJ2-7|-|-|14
CASSLHLDSDEQYF
TGCGCCAGCAGCCTTCACCTCGACAGTGACGAGCAGTACTTC
>TRBV6-5|TRBJ2-1|TRBD2|-|15
CASSYLGGAYNEQFF
TGTGCCAGCAGTTACCTGGGAGGGGCCTACAATGAGCAGTTCTTC
>TRBV12-3/TRBV12-4|TRBJ2-3|-|-|13
CASSLRETDTQYF
TGTGCCAGCAGTTTGCGCGAGACAGATACGCAGTATTTT
>TRBV19|TRBJ2-1|-|-|14
CASSSGVQYNEQFF
TGTGCCAGTAGTAGCGGGGTACAATACAATGAGCAGTTCTTC
>TRBV4-1|TRBJ1-3|-|-|15
CASSQVVGVKDTIYF
TGCGCCAGCAGCCAAGTTGTAGGGGTCAAAGACACCATATATTTT
>TRBV20-1|TRBJ1-5|TRBD1|-|15
CSASRGQRMGGPQHF
TGCAGTGCTAGTAGGGGACAGCGGATGGGAGGACCCCAGCATTTT
>TRBV5-1|TRBJ2-5|TRBD2|-|15
CASSPIGGDSETQYF
TGCGCCAGCAGCCCCATCGGGGGGGATAGTGAGACCCAGTACTTC
>TRBV5-3|TRBJ2-3|-|-|13
CARSPLLPDTQYF
TGTGCCAGAAGCCCACTTTTACCCGATACGCAGTATTTT
>TRBV12-5|TRBJ2-2|TRBD2|-|17
CASGRALTSGNTGELFF
TGTGCTAGTGGCCGGGCCTTGACTAGCGGGAACACCGGGGAGCTGTTTTTT
>TRBV11-3|TRBJ2-1|-|-|16
CASSETRGSSYNEQFF
TGTGCCAGCAGCGAAACTCGGGGGAGCTCCTACAATGAGCAGTTCTTC
>TRBV19|TRBJ1-2|-|-|13
CASTQGNNYGYTF
TGTGCCAGTACCCAGGGAAATAACTATGGCTACACCTTC
>TRBV18|TRBJ2-3|TRBD2|-|16
CASSPRLAGGSDTQYF
TGTGCCAGCTCACCTCGGCTAGCGGGGGGATCAGATACGCAGTATTTT
>TRBV7-2|TRBJ2-7|TRBD2|few|15
CASNNPGLAGLEQYF
TGTGCCAGCAACAACCCGGGACTAGCGGGGCTCGAGCAGTACTTC
>TRBV30|TRBJ2-3|TRBD2|-|17
CAWSSILTSGTTDTQYF
TGTGCCTGGAGTTCTATCCTGACTAGCGGGACCACAGATACGCAGTATTTT
>TRBV7-9|TRBJ1-6|-|few|15
CASSFTGTYNSPLHF
TGTGCCAGCAGCTTCACAGGGACCTATAATTCACCCCTCCACTTT